This T cell receptor beta chain is drawn from a study of blood T cell repertoires in COVID-19. Study overall: Samples taken during acute and convalescent COVID-19 were collected in the United States, Italy and Spain. PBMCs, B-cell-depleted T cells, or T cells provided the cDNA or gDNA that made up the material.

Seattle-derived patients entered the study during active infection and were followed longitudinally. Authors' processing steps: Reference gene primer amplification gave nucleated cell count estimates. Clones were sequenced by immunoSEQ multiplex PCR, and TCRdb holds only the in-frame ones, with some missing. The V and J calls and clone size are taken from that table; D and trimming were inferred from the DNA. Of 200,000 to 250,000 clones listed, about 85% were seen once; the top ten hold more than 8.5%. The receptor was isolated from a woman between 50 and 59 years old with COVID-19, enrolled during active disease. Source material: peripheral blood.

CDR3 bases: TGTGCCAGCAGGTCGCGACAGGGACACGAGCAGTACTTC. Protein sequence: CASRSRQGHEQYF. The V gene is TRBV6-5, the J gene TRBJ2-7, with 7 bases identical to TRBD1. Looked up from germline, CDR1 is MNHEY and CDR2 is SVGAGI. V gave up 6 bases and J gave up 5 bases; unmatched junction bases: 7. The CDR3 covers 13 residues.